The T cell receptor (beta chain) under discussion was sequenced for a study of STAT5B mutations in CD4+ large granular lymphocyte leukemia. The CDR3 runs to 14 residues. V was shortened by 4 bases and J by 7 bases, with 16 bases between the two germline ends. From germline, CDR1 is SNHLY and CDR2 FYNNEI. The survey-level immunoSEQ assay was used. Clones were sequenced by immunoSEQ multiplex PCR, and TCRdb holds only the in-frame ones, with some missing. Among 30,000 to 40,000 clones, under 80% were seen once, and the ten largest hold about 2%. Notes on the study in general: No patients shared main leukemic clonotypes, though 20% to 25% appeared at low frequency elsewhere. Without putative leukemic clones, patient CD4-sorted repertoires remained more clonal than healthy CD4+ repertoires.

Healthy controls were blood donor buffy coats. Turning to this clone: Its antigen is not identified.

The chain has TRBV2 and TRBJ1-2; D perhaps matches TRBD1 (5 bases). The clonotype was recovered from a human donor in good health. Sequencing was carried out using CD4+ T cells from blood buffy coats. The DNA of the CDR3 is TGTGCCAGCAGTGTGAATGGGGACTCGGGTGGCTACACCTTC. It translates to CASSVNGDSGGYTF.